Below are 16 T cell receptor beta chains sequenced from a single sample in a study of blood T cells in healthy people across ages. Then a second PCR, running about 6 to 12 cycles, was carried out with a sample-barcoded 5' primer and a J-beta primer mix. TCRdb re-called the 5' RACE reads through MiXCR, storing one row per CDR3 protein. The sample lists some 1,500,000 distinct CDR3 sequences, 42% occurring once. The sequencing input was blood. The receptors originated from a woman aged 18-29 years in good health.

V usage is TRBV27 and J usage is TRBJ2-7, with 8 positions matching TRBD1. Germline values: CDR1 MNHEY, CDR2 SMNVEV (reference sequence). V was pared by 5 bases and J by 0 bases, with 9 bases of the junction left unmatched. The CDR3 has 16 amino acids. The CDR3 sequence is CASSPRRDRHSYEQYF. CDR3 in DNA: TGTGCCAGCAGTCCCCGCCGGGACAGGCACTCCTACGAGCAGTACTTC.

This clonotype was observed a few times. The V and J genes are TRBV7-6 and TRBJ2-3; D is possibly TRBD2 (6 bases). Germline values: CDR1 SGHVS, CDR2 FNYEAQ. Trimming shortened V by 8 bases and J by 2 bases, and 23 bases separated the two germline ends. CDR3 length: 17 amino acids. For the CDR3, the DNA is TGTGCCAGCTCCCTGGGGCCGGGGGTATCCACCACAGATACGCAGTATTTT. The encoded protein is CASSLGPGVSTTDTQYF.

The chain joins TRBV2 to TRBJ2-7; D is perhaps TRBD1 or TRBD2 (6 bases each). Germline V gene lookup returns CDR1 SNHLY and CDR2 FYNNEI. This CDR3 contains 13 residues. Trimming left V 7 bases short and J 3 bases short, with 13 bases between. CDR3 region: CASKGGRYYEQYF. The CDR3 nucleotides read TGTGCCAGCAAAGGGGGGCGGTACTACGAGCAGTACTTC.

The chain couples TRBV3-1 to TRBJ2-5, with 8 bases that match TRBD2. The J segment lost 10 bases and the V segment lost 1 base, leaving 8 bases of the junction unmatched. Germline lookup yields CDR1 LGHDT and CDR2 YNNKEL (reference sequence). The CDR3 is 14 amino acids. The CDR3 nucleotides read TGTGCCAGCAGCCAAGGGGGAGCGGGGGCCCTCCAGTACTTC. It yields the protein CASSQGGAGALQYF.

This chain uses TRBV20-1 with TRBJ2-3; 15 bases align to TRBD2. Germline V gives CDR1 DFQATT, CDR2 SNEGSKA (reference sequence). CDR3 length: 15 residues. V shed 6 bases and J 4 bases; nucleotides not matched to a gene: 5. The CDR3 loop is CSARTSGRVADTQYF. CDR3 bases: TGCAGTGCCAGGACTAGCGGGAGGGTGGCAGATACGCAGTATTTT.

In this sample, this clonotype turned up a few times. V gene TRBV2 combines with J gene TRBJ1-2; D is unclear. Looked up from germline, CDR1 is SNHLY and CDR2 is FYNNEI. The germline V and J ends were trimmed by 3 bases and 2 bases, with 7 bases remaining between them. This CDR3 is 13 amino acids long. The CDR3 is CASSDLRNYGYTF. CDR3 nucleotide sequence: TGTGCCAGCAGTGACCTCAGAAACTATGGCTACACCTTC.

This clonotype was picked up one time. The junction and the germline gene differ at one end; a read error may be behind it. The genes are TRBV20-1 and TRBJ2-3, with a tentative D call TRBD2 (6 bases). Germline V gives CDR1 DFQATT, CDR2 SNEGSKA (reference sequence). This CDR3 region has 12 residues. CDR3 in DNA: TGCAGTGCGGCGGGGACGGCAGATACACAGTATTTT. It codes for CSAAGTADTQYF.

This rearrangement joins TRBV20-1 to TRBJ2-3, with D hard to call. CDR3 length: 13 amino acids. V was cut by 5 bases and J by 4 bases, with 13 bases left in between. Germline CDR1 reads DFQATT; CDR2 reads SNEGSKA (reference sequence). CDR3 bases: TGCAGTGCTGTCCTCAGAGGCCCAGATACGCAGTATTTT. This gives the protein CSAVLRGPDTQYF.

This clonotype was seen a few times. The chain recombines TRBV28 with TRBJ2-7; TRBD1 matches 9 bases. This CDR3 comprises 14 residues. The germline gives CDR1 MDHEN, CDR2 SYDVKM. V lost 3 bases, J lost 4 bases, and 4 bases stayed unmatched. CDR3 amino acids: CASSFSGTGYEQYF. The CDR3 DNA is TGTGCCAGCAGTTTCTCTGGGACAGGGTACGAGCAGTACTTC. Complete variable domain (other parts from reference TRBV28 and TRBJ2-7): DVKVTQSSRYLVKRTGEKVFLECVQDMDHENMFWYRQDPGLGLRLIYFSYDVKMKEKGDIPEGYSVSREKKERFSLILESASTNQTSMYLCASSFSGTGYEQYFGPGTRLTVT.

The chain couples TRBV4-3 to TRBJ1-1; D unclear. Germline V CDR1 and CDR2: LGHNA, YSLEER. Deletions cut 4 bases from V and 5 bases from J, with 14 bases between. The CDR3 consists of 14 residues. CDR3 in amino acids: CASSPGRVGTEAFF. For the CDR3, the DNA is TGCGCCAGCAGCCCGGGGAGGGTAGGAACTGAAGCTTTCTTT.

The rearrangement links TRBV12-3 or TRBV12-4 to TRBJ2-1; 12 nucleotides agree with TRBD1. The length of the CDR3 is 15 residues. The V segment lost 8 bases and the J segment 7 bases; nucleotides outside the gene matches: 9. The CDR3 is CASGSGQGALNEQFF. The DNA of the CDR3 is TGTGCCAGCGGATCGGGACAGGGGGCGCTGAATGAGCAGTTCTTC.

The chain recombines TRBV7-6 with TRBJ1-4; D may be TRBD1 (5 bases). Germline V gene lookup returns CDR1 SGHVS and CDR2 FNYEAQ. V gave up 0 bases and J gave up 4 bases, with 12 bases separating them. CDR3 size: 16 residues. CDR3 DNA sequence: TGTGCCAGCAGCTTAGCGGGAGGGGCGAGTAATGAAAAACTGTTTTTT. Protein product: CASSLAGGASNEKLFF.

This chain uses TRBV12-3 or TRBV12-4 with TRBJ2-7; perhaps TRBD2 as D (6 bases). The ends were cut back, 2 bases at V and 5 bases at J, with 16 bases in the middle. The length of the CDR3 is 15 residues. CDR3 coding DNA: TGTGCCAGCAGTTTAAAGGGACTCCTTCCCAACGAGCAGTACTTC. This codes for CASSLKGLLPNEQYF.

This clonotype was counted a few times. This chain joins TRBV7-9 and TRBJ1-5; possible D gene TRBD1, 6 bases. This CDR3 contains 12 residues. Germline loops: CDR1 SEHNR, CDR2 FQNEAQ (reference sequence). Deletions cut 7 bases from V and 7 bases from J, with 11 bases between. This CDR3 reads CASNSGEQPQHF. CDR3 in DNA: TGTGCCAGCAACTCAGGGGAGCAGCCCCAGCATTTT. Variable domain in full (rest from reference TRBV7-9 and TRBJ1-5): DTGVSQNPRHKITKRGQNVTFRCDPISEHNRLYWYRQTLGQGPEFLTYFQNEAQLEKSRLLSDRFSAERPKGSFSTLEIQRTEQGDSAMYLCASNSGEQPQHFGDGTRLSIL.

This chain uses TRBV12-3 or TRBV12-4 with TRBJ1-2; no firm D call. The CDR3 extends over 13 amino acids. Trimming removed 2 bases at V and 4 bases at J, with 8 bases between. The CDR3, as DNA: TGTGCCAGCAGTTTACGGGTTACCTATGGCTACACCTTC. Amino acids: CASSLRVTYGYTF.

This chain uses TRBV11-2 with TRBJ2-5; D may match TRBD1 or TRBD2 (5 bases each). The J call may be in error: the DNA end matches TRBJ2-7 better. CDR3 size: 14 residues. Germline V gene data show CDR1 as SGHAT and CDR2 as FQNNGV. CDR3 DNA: TGTGCCAGCAGCTTTCCGGGACGGAGCTACGAGCAGTACTTC. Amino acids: CASSFPGRSYEQYF.